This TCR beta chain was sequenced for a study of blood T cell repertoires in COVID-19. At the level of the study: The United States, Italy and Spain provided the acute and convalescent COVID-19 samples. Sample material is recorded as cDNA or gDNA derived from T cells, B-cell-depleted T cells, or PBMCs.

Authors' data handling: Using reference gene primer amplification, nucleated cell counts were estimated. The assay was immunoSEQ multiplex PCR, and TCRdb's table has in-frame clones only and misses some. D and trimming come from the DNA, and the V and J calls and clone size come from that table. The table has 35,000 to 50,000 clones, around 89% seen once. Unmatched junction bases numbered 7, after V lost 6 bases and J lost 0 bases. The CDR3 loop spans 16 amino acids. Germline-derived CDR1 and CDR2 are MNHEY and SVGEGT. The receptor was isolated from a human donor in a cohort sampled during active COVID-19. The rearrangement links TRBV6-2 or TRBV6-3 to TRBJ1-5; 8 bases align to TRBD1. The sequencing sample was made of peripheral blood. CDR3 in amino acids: CASSRQGPYSNQPQHF. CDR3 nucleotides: TGTGCCAGCAGCCGACAGGGGCCCTATAGCAATCAGCCCCAGCATTTT.